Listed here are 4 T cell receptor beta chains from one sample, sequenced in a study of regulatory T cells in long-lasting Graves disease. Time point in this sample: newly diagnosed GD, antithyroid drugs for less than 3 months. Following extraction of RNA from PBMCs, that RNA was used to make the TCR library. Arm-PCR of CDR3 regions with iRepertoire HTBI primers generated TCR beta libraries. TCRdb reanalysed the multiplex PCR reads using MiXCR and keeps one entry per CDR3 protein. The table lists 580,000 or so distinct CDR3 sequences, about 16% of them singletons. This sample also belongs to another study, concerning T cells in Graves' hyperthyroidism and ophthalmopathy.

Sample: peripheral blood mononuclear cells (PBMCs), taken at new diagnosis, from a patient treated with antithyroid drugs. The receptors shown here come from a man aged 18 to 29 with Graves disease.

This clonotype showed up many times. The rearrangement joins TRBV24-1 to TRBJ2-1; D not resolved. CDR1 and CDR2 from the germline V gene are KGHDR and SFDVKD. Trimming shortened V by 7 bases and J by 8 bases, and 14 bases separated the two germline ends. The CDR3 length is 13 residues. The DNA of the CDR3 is TGTGCCACCAGCGAGTCAATCGGGCATGAGCAGTTCTTC. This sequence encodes CATSESIGHEQFF.

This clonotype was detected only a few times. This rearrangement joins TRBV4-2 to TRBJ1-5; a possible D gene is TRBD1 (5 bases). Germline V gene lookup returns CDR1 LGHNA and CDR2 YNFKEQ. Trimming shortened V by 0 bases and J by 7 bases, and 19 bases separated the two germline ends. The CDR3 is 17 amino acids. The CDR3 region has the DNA TGTGCCAGCAGCCAAGATTACACAGGACGCAAAGGGCAGCCCCAGCATTTT. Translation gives CASSQDYTGRKGQPQHF.

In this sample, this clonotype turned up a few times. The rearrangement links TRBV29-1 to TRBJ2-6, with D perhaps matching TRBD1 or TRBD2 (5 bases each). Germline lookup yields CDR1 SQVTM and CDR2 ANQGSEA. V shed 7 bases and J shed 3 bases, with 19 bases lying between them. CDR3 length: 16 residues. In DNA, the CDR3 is TGCAGCGCCCTGACGGGCCGAGGGGATGGGGCCAACGTCCTGACTTTC. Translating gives CSALTGRGDGANVLTF.

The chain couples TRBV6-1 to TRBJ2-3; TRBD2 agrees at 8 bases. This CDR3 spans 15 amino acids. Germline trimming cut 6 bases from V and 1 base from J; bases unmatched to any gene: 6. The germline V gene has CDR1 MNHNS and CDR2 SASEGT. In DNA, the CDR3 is TGTGCCAGCAGCGGACTAGCTCGGGGCACAGATACGCAGTATTTT. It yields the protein CASSGLARGTDTQYF.